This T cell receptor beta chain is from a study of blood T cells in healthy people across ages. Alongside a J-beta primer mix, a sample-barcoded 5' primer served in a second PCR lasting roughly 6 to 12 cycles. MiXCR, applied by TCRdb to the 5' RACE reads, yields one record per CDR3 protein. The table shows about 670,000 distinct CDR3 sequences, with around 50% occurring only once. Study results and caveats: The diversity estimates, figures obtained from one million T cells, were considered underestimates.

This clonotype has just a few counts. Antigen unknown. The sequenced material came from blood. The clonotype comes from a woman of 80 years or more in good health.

This CDR3 is CASSLSGLEQFF. For the CDR3, the DNA is TGTGCCAGCAGTTTATCGGGGTTGGAGCAGTTCTTC. The chain couples TRBV12-3 or TRBV12-4 to TRBJ2-1; tentatively, D is TRBD2 (5 bases). Trimming took off 2 bases at V and 10 bases at J, with 9 bases between the two ends. CDR3 length equals 12 residues.